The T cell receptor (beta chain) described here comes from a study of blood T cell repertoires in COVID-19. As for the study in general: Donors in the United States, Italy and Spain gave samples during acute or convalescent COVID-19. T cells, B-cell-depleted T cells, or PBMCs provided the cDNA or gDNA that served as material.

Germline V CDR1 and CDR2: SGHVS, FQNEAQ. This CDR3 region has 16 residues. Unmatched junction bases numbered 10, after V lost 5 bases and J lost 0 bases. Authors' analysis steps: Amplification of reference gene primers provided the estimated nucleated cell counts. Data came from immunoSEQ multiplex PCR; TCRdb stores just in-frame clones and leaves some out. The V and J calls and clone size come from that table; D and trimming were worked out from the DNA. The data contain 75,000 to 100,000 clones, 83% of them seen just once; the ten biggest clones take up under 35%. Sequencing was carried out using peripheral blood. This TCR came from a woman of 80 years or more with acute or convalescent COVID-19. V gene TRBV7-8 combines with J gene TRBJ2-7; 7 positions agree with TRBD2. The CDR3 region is CASSPRSGGSSYEQYF. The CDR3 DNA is TGTGCCAGCAGCCCGAGGTCCGGGGGGAGCTCCTACGAGCAGTACTTC.